One T cell receptor (beta chain) is described in this entry. This sample's treatment: oral pan-JAK inhibitor, 5-10 mg twice daily. cDNA reverse transcribed from extracted RNA served as the sequencing template. The assay was immunoSEQ multiplex PCR, and TCRdb's table has in-frame clones only and misses some. The repertoire includes some 120,000 clones, around 63% of them detected once, and around 6% sits in the top ten. Germline V gene sequence: CDR1 SGHTA, CDR2 FQGNSA. V was cut by 1 base and J by 3 bases, with 13 bases left in between. This CDR3 contains 15 residues. The data derive from a study of CD8+ T cells in alopecia areata.

This clonotype was obtained from a human donor with alopecia areata. Sequenced material: CD4+ T cells sorted from blood, taken at week 4, from a patient treated with tofacitinib. The J gene is TRBJ2-7, the V gene TRBV7-2, with D hard to call. The chain's CDR3 is CASSLVHGRLYEQYF. In DNA form, the CDR3 reads TGTGCCAGCAGCTTAGTCCACGGGCGCCTCTACGAGCAGTACTTC.